Each of the 25 T cell receptor beta chains below was sequenced from the same sample in a study of cytomegalovirus exposure and HLA in healthy donors. The PCR made use of 60 Vbeta and 13 Jbeta primers. The protocol was immunoSEQ multiplex PCR, while the TCRdb copy is restricted to in-frame clones and leaves out a portion. The table records about 140,000 clones, around 78% of them present only once. Material: PBMCs. These receptors were obtained from a woman aged 18-29 years in good health and CMV-seropositive.

J is TRBJ1-1 and V is TRBV28; D remains ambiguous. V lost 6 bases, J lost 5 bases, and 22 bases lay in between. The CDR3 has 16 residues. The germline V gene has CDR1 MDHEN and CDR2 SYDVKM. CDR3 loop: CASRTELGRVGTEAFF. DNA of the CDR3: TGTGCCAGCAGGACCGAACTCGGGCGGGTGGGGACTGAAGCTTTCTTT. The full variable domain, its missing parts supplied by reference TRBV28 and TRBJ1-1, is DVKVTQSSRYLVKRTGEKVFLECVQDMDHENMFWYRQDPGLGLRLIYFSYDVKMKEKGDIPEGYSVSREKKERFSLILESASTNQTSMYLCASRTELGRVGTEAFFGQGTRLTVV.

DNA for the CDR3: TGTGCCAGCAGTGTTGGGGCCAACCAAGAGACCCAGTACTTC. Translated, it gives CASSVGANQETQYF. V gene TRBV6-1 combines with J gene TRBJ2-5; perhaps TRBD1 as D (5 bases). V lost 4 bases, J lost 0 bases, and 9 bases lay in between. CDR3 length: 14 residues. Germline V gene lookup returns CDR1 MNHNS and CDR2 SASEGT.

V usage is TRBV5-6 and J usage is TRBJ1-2; 8 bases match TRBD1. V trimming: 5 bases; J trimming: 5 bases; junction bases outside the gene matches: 5. Germline CDR1 SGHDT, CDR2 YYEEEE. This CDR3 has 13 amino acids. CDR3 protein: CASRLDRAYGYTF. As DNA, the CDR3 is TGTGCCAGCAGACTGGACAGGGCTTATGGCTACACCTTC.

The sample holds one count of this clone. The chain recombines TRBV28 with TRBJ1-1; D is possibly TRBD1 (5 bases). The CDR3 has 13 residues. Germline V lookup: CDR1 MDHEN, CDR2 SYDVKM. V was shortened by 2 bases and J by 2 bases, with 6 bases between the two germline ends. CDR3 residues: CASSLDSNTEAFF. As DNA, the CDR3 is TGTGCCAGCAGTTTAGACAGCAACACTGAAGCTTTCTTT.

This sequence joins TRBV5-1 and TRBJ1-2, with TRBD1 as a possible D gene (5 bases). Germline CDR1 is SGHRS and CDR2 is YFSETQ. CDR3 length: 17 amino acids. The ends were cut back, 0 bases at V and 2 bases at J, with 17 bases in the middle. Here the CDR3 reads CASSLARFNRLNYGYTF. For the CDR3, the DNA is TGCGCCAGCAGCTTGGCCAGGTTTAACAGGTTGAACTATGGCTACACCTTC. The full variable domain, with the rest looked up from reference TRBV5-1 and TRBJ1-2, is KAGVTQTPRYLIKTRGQQVTLSCSPISGHRSVSWYQQTPGQGLQFLFEYFSETQRNKGNFPGRFSGRQFSNSRSEMNVSTLELGDSALYLCASSLARFNRLNYGYTFGSGTRLTVV.

This chain joins TRBV6-6 and TRBJ1-1, with D possibly matching TRBD1 (6 bases). CDR1 is MNHNY and CDR2 is SVGAGI in the germline V gene (reference sequence). The CDR3 covers 15 residues. Trimming stripped 0 bases from V and 0 bases from J, with 8 bases between. CDR3 loop: CASSYSNRVNTEAFF. The DNA for the CDR3 is TGTGCCAGCAGTTACTCGAACAGGGTGAACACTGAAGCTTTCTTT.

This clone was seen just once. This rearrangement joins TRBV6-1 to TRBJ2-7; perhaps TRBD1 as D (6 bases). V dropped 7 bases and J dropped 5 bases, with 15 bases sitting between them. The CDR3 extends over 13 amino acids. From germline, CDR1 is MNHNS and CDR2 SASEGT. CDR3 bases: TGTGCCAGCAATACGTACAGGGTAGACGAGCAGTACTTC. Its translation: CASNTYRVDEQYF.

The chain links TRBV18 to TRBJ1-1, with 9 nucleotides matching TRBD1. CDR3 length equals 13 residues. CDR1 and CDR2 (germline): KGHSH, LQKENI. The V segment lost 7 bases and the J segment 7 bases; nucleotides outside the gene matches: 7. CDR3 amino acids: CASWRTGVSEAFF. The CDR3 region has the DNA TGTGCCAGCTGGAGGACAGGGGTTAGTGAAGCTTTCTTT. Looking up the rest from reference TRBV18 and TRBJ1-1 gives the full variable domain: NAGVMQNPRHLVRRRGQEARLRCSPMKGHSHVYWYRQLPEEGLKFMVYLQKENIIDESGMPKERFSAEFPKEGPSILRIQQVVRGDSAAYFCASWRTGVSEAFFGQGTRLTVV.

J is TRBJ2-7 and V is TRBV7-9, with D perhaps matching TRBD1 (6 bases). Germline CDR1 and CDR2: SEHNR and FQNEAQ (reference sequence). Trimming took 4 bases from V and 3 from J, leaving 19 bases between them. This CDR3 region has 16 residues. CDR3 sequence (DNA): TGTGCCAGCAGCTGGGGGCATCGAAAGCTTATCTACGAGCAGTACTTC. Protein sequence: CASSWGHRKLIYEQYF.

The chain has TRBV11-2 and TRBJ1-1, with D perhaps TRBD1 (6 bases). The CDR3 runs 14 residues. V lost 6 bases and J lost 0, with 11 bases in between. CDR1 SGHAT and CDR2 FQNNGV come from the germline V gene. In DNA form, the CDR3 reads TGTGCCAGCAGTGCAGGGGCCATGAACACTGAAGCTTTCTTT. It specifies CASSAGAMNTEAFF.

The chain has TRBV29-1 and TRBJ2-7, with 10 bases identical to TRBD1. In germline, CDR1 is SQVTM, CDR2 ANQGSEA. This CDR3 region has 14 residues. V shed 8 bases, J shed 5 bases, and the junction held 12 bases outside the gene matches. The CDR3 here is CSIILGQGKNEQYF. DNA for the CDR3: TGCAGCATTATCCTGGGACAGGGGAAAAACGAGCAGTACTTC.

Only a few counts were recorded for this clone. This chain links TRBV5-1 with TRBJ2-3; 8 nucleotides line up with TRBD2. The junction had 12 bases not matched to a gene; V was cut back by 6 bases and J by 3 bases. Per the germline V gene, CDR1 is SGHRS and CDR2 is YFSETQ. This CDR3 spans 16 amino acids. CDR3 in DNA: TGCGCCAGCACGCCGATACGGGGGGGCGGAACAGATACGCAGTATTTT. The encoded protein is CASTPIRGGGTDTQYF. The full variable domain, rest sourced from reference TRBV5-1 and TRBJ2-3, is KAGVTQTPRYLIKTRGQQVTLSCSPISGHRSVSWYQQTPGQGLQFLFEYFSETQRNKGNFPGRFSGRQFSNSRSEMNVSTLELGDSALYLCASTPIRGGGTDTQYFGPGTRLTVL.

This clone was seen only a few times. This sequence joins TRBV6-1 and TRBJ2-3, with TRBD2 identical over 14 bases. In germline, CDR1 is MNHNS, CDR2 SASEGT. This CDR3 has 17 residues. Trimming took 4 bases from V and 1 from J; bases not matched to a gene: 4. The CDR3 reads CASSGLAGGLGTDTQYF. CDR3 DNA sequence: TGTGCCAGCAGTGGACTAGCGGGGGGGCTTGGCACAGATACGCAGTATTTT.

CDR3 in amino acids: CASSFGQGGTEAFF. CDR3 bases: TGCGCCAGCAGCTTTGGACAGGGTGGAACTGAAGCTTTCTTT. The J gene is TRBJ1-1, the V gene TRBV5-1; 8 bases align to TRBD1. Per the germline V gene, CDR1 is SGHRS and CDR2 is YFSETQ. J gave up 5 bases and V 2 bases, and 5 bases lay outside the gene matches. The CDR3 spans 14 residues.

CDR3 DNA: TGTGCCATCAGTGACAAACAGGGGATAAGCACCCAGTACTTC. Translated: CAISDKQGISTQYF. The J gene is TRBJ2-5, the V gene TRBV10-3; 7 bases are shared with TRBD1. Germline V gene lookup returns CDR1 ENHRY and CDR2 SYGVKD. This CDR3 is 14 amino acids long. V trimming: 3 bases; J trimming: 8 bases; junction bases outside the gene matches: 9.

The V gene is TRBV28, the J gene TRBJ1-5, with 11 bases matching TRBD1. Unmatched junction bases numbered 5, after V lost 5 bases and J lost 2 bases. The CDR3 is made up of 16 amino acids. The V gene's germline CDR1 is MDHEN and CDR2 SYDVKM. The CDR3 nucleotides read TGTGCCAGCAGTCAATTGGGACAGGGGGGCAATCAGCCCCAGCATTTT. As protein: CASSQLGQGGNQPQHF.

This clone was seen a handful of times. The rearrangement uses TRBV5-1 and TRBJ2-1; D gene unclear. The CDR3 runs 12 residues. CDR1 and CDR2 from the germline V gene are SGHRS and YFSETQ. V lost 4 bases, J lost 6 bases, and 8 bases lay in between. CDR3 in amino acids: CASSQLTNEQFF. The DNA of the CDR3 is TGCGCCAGCAGCCAACTTACCAATGAGCAGTTCTTC.

This chain uses TRBV9 with TRBJ2-7, with 9 bases lining up with TRBD1. Germline V gene data show CDR1 as SGDLS and CDR2 as YYNGEE. The trim removed 3 bases at V and 5 bases at J, leaving 6 bases unmatched. The CDR3 is 14 amino acids. The CDR3 DNA follows: TGTGCCAGCAGCGGGGGGACAGGGCGCGACGAGCAGTACTTC. It yields the protein CASSGGTGRDEQYF.

This chain's CDR3 is CASSEVGSGRTVYGYTF. The CDR3 coding sequence is TGTGCCAGCAGTGAAGTTGGTAGCGGGCGGACAGTCTATGGCTACACCTTC. The V call is TRBV6-1, the J call TRBJ1-2, with D perhaps matching TRBD1 (6 bases). There are 17 residues in the CDR3. Trimming stripped 1 base from V and 4 bases from J, with 19 bases between. CDR1 is MNHNS, CDR2 SASEGT, per germline.

This chain uses TRBV29-1 with TRBJ1-1; D is undetermined. Germline lookup yields CDR1 SQVTM and CDR2 ANQGSEA. The V end was cut by 5 bases, the J end by 2 bases, with 15 bases between. There are 14 residues in the CDR3. The CDR3 DNA reads as TGCAGCGTTCACTCCATTTCTTTAAACACTGAAGCTTTCTTT. Protein sequence: CSVHSISLNTEAFF.

The chain has TRBV7-9 and TRBJ1-1; 7 positions match TRBD1. J was trimmed by 4 bases and V by 0 bases; bases with no gene match: 5. The germline V gene encodes CDR1 SEHNR and CDR2 FQNEAQ (reference sequence). The CDR3 is made up of 15 amino acids. The CDR3 protein is CASSLASQGTTEAFF. The DNA of the CDR3 is TGTGCCAGCAGCTTAGCTTCACAGGGGACCACTGAAGCTTTCTTT. Filled out from reference TRBV7-9 and TRBJ1-1, the complete variable domain reads DTGVSQNPRHKITKRGQNVTFRCDPISEHNRLYWYRQTLGQGPEFLTYFQNEAQLEKSRLLSDRFSAERPKGSFSTLEIQRTEQGDSAMYLCASSLASQGTTEAFFGQGTRLTVV.

The rearrangement uses TRBV23-1 and TRBJ2-2, with D unclear. TRBV23-1 is designated an ORF whose function remains uncertain. CDR3 length: 11 residues. Trimming cost V 8 bases and J 7 bases, with 8 bases left between them. DNA of the CDR3: TGCGCCAGCCCTTTAGACGGGGAGCTGTTTTTT. It encodes CASPLDGELFF.

This chain uses TRBV6-5 with TRBJ1-6; possibly TRBD1 for D (6 bases). The CDR3 contains 14 residues. V was clipped by 0 bases and J by 8 bases, with 8 bases between them. Germline values: CDR1 MNHEY, CDR2 SVGAGI. The CDR3 DNA sequence: TGTGCCAGCAGTTACTCGGACAGTTATTCACCCCTCCACTTT. Protein: CASSYSDSYSPLHF.

The rearrangement joins TRBV6-6 to TRBJ2-5, with D possibly TRBD2 on 6 matching bases. The V gene's germline CDR1 is MNHNY and CDR2 SVGAGI (reference sequence). Deletions cut 4 bases from V and 1 base from J, with 10 bases between. This CDR3 has 14 amino acids. The CDR3 DNA reads TGTGCCAGCAGTTTCTTGGGGGGCCAAGAGACCCAGTACTTC. Amino acid sequence: CASSFLGGQETQYF.

The chain has TRBV5-8 and TRBJ1-1; no clear D gene. V lost 3 bases to trimming and J lost 0 bases, with 9 bases between them. The length of the CDR3 is 14 residues. Germline V gene lookup returns CDR1 SGHTS and CDR2 YDEGEE. CDR3 loop: CASSSRVMNTEAFF. In DNA form, the CDR3 reads TGTGCCAGCAGCTCACGAGTGATGAACACTGAAGCTTTCTTT.